This T cell receptor beta chain was identified in a study of control samples from healthy donors and cancer patients. The V end was cut by 3 bases, the J end by 2 bases, with 18 bases between. The CDR3 consists of 17 residues. CDR1 and CDR2 (germline): LNHDA, SQIVND (reference sequence). Profiling relied on immunoSEQ multiplex PCR, and the TCRdb table lists in-frame clones only, not all of them. The sample includes about 180,000 clones, about 92% seen only once; the top ten take around 1.4%. Sequenced sample: blood. This receptor was taken from a man aged 25-45 years in good health. The chain carries TRBV19 and TRBJ2-3, with D possibly TRBD2 on 6 matching bases. CDR3 residues: CASSIWRYARDTDTQYF. The CDR3, as DNA: TGTGCCAGTAGTATCTGGCGGTATGCGCGGGACACAGATACGCAGTATTTT.